The present TCR beta chain was sequenced within a study of blood T cell repertoires in COVID-19. Study background: Acute and convalescent COVID-19 samples came from the United States, Italy and Spain.

This CDR3 region has 17 residues. Measured with immunoSEQ multiplex PCR; TCRdb has only the in-frame clones, and not every one. The sample yields some 140,000 clones, roughly 83% seen once. Enrollees, about 18 to 90 years old, lived in 24 US areas. The rearrangement uses TRBV21-1 and TRBJ1-1. TRBV21-1 is listed as a pseudogene. The sequence came from a man aged 40-55 years with acute COVID-19. Sequenced input: PBMCs or T cells enriched from blood (not recorded which). This CDR3 reads CASSKAEAPKVNTEAFF. Here the CDR3 DNA reads TGTGCCAGCAGCAAAGCGGAGGCACCCAAGGTGAACACTGAAGCTTTCTTT.